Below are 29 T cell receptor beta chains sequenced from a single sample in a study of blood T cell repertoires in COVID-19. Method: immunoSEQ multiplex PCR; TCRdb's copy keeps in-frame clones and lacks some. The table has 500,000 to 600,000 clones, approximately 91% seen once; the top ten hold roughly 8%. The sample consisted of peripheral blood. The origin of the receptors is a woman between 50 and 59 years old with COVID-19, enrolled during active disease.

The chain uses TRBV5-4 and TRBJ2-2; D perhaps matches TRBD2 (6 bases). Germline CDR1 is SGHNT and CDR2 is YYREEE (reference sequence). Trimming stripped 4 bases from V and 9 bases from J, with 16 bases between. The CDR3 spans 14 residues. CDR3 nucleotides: TGTGCCAGCAGCCAGGGACTCGTCGACCGGGAGCTGTTTTTT. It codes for CASSQGLVDRELFF.

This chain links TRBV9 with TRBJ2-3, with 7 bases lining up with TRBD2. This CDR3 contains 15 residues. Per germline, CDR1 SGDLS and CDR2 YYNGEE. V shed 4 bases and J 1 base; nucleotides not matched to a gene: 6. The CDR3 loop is CASSLSGFGTDTQYF. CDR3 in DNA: TGTGCCAGCAGCCTTAGCGGGTTCGGCACAGATACGCAGTATTTT.

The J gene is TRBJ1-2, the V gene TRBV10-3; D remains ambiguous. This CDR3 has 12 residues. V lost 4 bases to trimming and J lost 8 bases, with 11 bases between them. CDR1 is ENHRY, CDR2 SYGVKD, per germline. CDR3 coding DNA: TGTGCCATCAGTGGGGAGGGTGGAGGCTACACCTTC. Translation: CAISGEGGGYTF.

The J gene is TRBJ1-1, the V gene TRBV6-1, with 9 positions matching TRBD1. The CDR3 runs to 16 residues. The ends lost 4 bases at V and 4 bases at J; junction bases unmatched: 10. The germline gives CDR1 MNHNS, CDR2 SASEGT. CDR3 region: CASSAQGAPFGTEAFF. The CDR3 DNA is TGTGCCAGCAGTGCACAGGGGGCCCCCTTTGGCACTGAAGCTTTCTTT.

The CDR3 region is CASSDRVEADTQYF. The CDR3 DNA is TGTGCCAGCAGTGACAGGGTTGAAGCAGATACGCAGTATTTT. The rearrangement joins TRBV2 to TRBJ2-3; tentatively, D is TRBD1 (5 bases). Germline-derived CDR1 and CDR2 are SNHLY and FYNNEI. The CDR3 spans 14 residues. Between the trimmed V and J ends, which lost 3 bases and 4 bases, there was a span of 11 bases.

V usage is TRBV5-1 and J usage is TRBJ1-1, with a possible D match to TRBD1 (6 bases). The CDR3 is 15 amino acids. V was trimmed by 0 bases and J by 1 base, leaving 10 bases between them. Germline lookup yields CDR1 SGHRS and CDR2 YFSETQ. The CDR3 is CASSLAGTPNTEAFF. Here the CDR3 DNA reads TGCGCCAGCAGCTTGGCTGGGACACCGAACACTGAAGCTTTCTTT.

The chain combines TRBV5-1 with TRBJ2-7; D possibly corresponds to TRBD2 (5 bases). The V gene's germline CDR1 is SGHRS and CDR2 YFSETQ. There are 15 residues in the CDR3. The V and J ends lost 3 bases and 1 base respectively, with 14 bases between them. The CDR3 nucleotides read TGCGCCAGCAGCTCCCTTATCGGCGGGTCCTACGAGCAGTACTTC. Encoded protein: CASSSLIGGSYEQYF.

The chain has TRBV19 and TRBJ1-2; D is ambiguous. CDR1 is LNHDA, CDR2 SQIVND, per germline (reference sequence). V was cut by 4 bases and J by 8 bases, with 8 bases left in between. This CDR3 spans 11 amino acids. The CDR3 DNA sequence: TGTGCCAGTAGTAAAGGTAGCGGCTACACCTTC. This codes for CASSKGSGYTF.

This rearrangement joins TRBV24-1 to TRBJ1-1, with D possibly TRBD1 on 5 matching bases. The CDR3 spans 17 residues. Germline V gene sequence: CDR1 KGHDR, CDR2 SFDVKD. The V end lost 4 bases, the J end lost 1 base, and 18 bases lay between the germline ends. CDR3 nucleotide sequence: TGTGCCACCAGTGACCCTAAGACAGAATATGAGAACACTGAAGCTTTCTTT. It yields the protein CATSDPKTEYENTEAFF.

The CDR3, as DNA: TGTGCCAGCAGCTCGGGACAGGGTTTCCACGAGCAGTACTTC. Translated, it gives CASSSGQGFHEQYF. V usage is TRBV11-3 and J usage is TRBJ2-7; 9 bases align to TRBD1. Trimming removed 4 bases from V and 5 bases from J; junction bases left unmatched: 6. CDR1 is SGHNT, CDR2 YENEEA, per germline. The CDR3 is 14 amino acids. The variable domain in full, with the rest retrieved from reference TRBV11-3 and TRBJ2-7, is EAGVVQSPRYKIIEKKQPVAFWCNPISGHNTLYWYLQNLGQGPELLIRYENEEAVDDSQLPKDRFSAERLKGVDSTLKIQPAELGDSAVYLCASSSGQGFHEQYFGPGTRLTVT.

The CDR3 bases are TGTGCCAGCAGCTCGTGGACAGGGCCTTTAACCCGCTACACCTTC. It is translated as CASSSWTGPLTRYTF. The chain combines TRBV3-1 (or the pseudogene TRBV3-2) with TRBJ1-2; 8 nucleotides align to TRBD1. CDR1 is LGHDT, CDR2 YNNKEL, per germline (reference sequence). The CDR3 contains 15 residues. J gave up 9 bases and V 5 bases, and 14 bases lay outside the gene matches.

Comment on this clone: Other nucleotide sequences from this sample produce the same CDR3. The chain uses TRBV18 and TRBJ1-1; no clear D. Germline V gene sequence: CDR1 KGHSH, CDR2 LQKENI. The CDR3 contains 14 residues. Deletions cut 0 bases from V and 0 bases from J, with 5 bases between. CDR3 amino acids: CASSPPTVNTEAFF. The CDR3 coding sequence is TGTGCCAGCTCACCACCTACGGTGAACACTGAAGCTTTCTTT.

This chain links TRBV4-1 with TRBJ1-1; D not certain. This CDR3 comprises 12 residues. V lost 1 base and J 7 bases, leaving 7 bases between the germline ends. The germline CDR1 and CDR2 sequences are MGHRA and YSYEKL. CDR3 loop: CASSQVSDEAFF. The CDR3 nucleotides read TGCGCCAGCAGCCAAGTGTCAGATGAAGCTTTCTTT.

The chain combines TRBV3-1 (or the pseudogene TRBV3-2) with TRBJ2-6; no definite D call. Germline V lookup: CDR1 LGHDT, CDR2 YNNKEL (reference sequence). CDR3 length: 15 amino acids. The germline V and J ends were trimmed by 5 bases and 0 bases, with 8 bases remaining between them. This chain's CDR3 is CASSFRSSGANVLTF. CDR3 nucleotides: TGTGCCAGCAGCTTCCGTAGCTCTGGGGCCAACGTCCTGACTTTC.

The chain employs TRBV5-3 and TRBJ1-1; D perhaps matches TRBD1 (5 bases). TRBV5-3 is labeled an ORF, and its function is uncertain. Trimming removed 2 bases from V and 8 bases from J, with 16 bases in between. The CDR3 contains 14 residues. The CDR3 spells CARSLEAKGREAFF. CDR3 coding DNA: TGTGCCAGAAGCTTAGAAGCGAAGGGGAGGGAAGCTTTCTTT.

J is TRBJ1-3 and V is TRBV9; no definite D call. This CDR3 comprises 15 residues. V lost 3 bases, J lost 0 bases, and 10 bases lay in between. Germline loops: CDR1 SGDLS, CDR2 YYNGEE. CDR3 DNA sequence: TGTGCCAGCAGCGCCGGGTACTTCTCTGGAAACACCATATATTTT. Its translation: CASSAGYFSGNTIYF.

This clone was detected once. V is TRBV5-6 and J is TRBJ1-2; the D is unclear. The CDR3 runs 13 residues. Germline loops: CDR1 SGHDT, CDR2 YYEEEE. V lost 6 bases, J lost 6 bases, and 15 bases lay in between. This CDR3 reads CASTTRVGDGYTF. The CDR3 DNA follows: TGTGCCAGCACCACAAGGGTCGGGGATGGCTACACCTTC.

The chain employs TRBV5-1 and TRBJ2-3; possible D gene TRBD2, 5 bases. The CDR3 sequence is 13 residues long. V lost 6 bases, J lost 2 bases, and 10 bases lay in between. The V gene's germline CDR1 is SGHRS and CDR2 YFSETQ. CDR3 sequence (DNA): TGCGCCAGCACCAAGGGAGCCACAGATACGCAGTATTTT. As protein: CASTKGATDTQYF.

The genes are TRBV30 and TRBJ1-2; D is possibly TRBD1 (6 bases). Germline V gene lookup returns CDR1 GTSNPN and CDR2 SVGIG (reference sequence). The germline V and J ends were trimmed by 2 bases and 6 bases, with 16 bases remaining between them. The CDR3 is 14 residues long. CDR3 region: CAWSRDNRKNGYTF. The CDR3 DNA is TGTGCCTGGAGTAGGGACAACAGGAAGAATGGCTACACCTTC.

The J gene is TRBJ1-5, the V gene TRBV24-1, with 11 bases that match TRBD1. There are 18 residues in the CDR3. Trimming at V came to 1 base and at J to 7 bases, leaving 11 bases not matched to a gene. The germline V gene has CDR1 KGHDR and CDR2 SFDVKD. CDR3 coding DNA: TGTGCCACCAGTGATTTATCGGACAGGGGGCATGGTTACCAGCCCCAGCATTTT. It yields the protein CATSDLSDRGHGYQPQHF.

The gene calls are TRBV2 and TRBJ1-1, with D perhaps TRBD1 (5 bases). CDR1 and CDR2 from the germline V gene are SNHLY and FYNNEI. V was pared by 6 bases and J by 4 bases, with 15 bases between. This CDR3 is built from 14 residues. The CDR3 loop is CASRFSGGSTEAFF. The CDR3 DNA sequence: TGTGCCAGCAGATTCTCGGGGGGGAGCACTGAAGCTTTCTTT.

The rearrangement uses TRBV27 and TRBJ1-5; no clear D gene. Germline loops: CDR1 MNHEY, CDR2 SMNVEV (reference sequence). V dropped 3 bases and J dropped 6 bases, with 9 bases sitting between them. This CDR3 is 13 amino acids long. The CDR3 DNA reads TGTGCCAGCAGTTTCAGACAAACTCAGCCCCAGCATTTT. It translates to CASSFRQTQPQHF.

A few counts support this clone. The CDR3 reads CASSRQASSYNSPLHF. The CDR3 bases are TGTGCCAGCAGCAGACAGGCCAGCTCCTATAATTCACCCCTCCACTTT. This chain links TRBV2 with TRBJ1-6; perhaps TRBD1 as D (6 bases). The CDR3 has 16 residues. Trimming took 6 bases from V and 0 from J, leaving 12 bases between them. Germline-derived CDR1 and CDR2 are SNHLY and FYNNEI.

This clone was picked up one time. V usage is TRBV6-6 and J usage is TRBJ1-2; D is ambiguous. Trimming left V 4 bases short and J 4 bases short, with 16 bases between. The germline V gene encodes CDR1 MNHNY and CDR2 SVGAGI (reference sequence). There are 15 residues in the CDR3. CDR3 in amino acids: CASSSSRRRGYGYTF. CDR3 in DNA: TGTGCCAGCAGTTCCTCCCGGCGACGAGGCTATGGCTACACCTTC.

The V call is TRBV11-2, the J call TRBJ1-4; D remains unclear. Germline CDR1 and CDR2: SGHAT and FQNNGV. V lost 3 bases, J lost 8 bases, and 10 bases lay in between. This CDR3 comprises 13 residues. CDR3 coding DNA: TGTGCCAGCAGCTTCCGCTCAGGCGAAAAACTGTTTTTT. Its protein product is CASSFRSGEKLFF.

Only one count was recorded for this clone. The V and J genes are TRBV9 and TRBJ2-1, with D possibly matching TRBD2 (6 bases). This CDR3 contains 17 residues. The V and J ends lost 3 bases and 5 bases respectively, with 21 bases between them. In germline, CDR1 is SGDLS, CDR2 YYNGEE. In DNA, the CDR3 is TGTGCCAGCAGCGCCCCGGGCGGGGCTGGTCTCCACAATGAGCAGTTCTTC. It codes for CASSAPGGAGLHNEQFF.

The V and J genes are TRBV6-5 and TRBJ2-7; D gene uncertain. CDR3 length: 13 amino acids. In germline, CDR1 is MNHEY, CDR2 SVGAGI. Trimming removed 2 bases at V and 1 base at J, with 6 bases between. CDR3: CASSYRSSYEQYF. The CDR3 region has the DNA TGTGCCAGCAGTTACAGGAGTTCCTACGAGCAGTACTTC.

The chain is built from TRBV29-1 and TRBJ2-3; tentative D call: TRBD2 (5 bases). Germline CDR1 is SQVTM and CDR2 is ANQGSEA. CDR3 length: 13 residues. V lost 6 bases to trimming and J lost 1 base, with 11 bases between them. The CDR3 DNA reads TGCAGCGTCGATCCGCGGGGCACAGATACGCAGTATTTT. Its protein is CSVDPRGTDTQYF.

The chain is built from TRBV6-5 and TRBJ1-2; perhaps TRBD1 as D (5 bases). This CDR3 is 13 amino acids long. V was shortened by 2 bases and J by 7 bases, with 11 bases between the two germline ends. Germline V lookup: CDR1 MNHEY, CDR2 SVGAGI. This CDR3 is CASSYDQGGGYTF. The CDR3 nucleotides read TGTGCCAGCAGTTACGACCAGGGAGGTGGCTACACCTTC.